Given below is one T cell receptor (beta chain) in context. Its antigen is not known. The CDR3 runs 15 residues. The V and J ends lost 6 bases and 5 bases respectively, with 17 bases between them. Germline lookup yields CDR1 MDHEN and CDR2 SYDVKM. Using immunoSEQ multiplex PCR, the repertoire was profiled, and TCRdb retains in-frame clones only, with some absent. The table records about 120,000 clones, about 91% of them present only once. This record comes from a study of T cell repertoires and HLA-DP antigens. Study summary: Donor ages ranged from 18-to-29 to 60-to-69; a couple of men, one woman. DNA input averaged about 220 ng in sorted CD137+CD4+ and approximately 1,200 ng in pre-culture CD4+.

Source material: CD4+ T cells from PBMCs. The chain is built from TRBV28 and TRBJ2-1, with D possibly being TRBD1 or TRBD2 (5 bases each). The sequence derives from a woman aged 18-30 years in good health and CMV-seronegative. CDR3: CASRHELVGDNEQFF. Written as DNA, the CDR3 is TGTGCCAGCAGACATGAACTAGTGGGGGACAATGAGCAGTTCTTC.